Each of the 23 T cell receptor beta chains below was sequenced from the same sample in a study of blood T cell repertoires in COVID-19. Profiling relied on immunoSEQ multiplex PCR, and the TCRdb table lists in-frame clones only, not all of them. The sample has about 380,000 clones, roughly 86% seen once. Sequencing used PBMCs or T cells enriched from blood (not recorded which). These receptors were collected from a man aged 30 to 45 who had recovered from COVID-19.

This clone was observed a few times. This chain links TRBV27 with TRBJ1-4; D call uncertain. CDR3 length: 13 residues. The V end was cut by 6 bases, the J end by 8 bases, with 13 bases between. CDR1 and CDR2 from the germline V gene are MNHEY and SMNVEV (reference sequence). The CDR3 here is CASSGRVGEKLFF. CDR3 bases: TGTGCCAGCAGCGGGAGGGTAGGCGAAAAACTGTTTTTT.

The chain employs TRBV3-1 (or the pseudogene TRBV3-2) and TRBJ2-1; 8 nucleotides agree with TRBD1. CDR1 is LGHDT and CDR2 is YNNKEL in the germline V gene (reference sequence). Unmatched junction bases numbered 3, after V lost 4 bases and J lost 7 bases. The CDR3 covers 13 residues. CDR3: CASSRTGWNEQFF. In DNA, the CDR3 is TGTGCCAGCAGCCGGACAGGGTGGAATGAGCAGTTCTTC.

This chain connects TRBV6-2 or TRBV6-3 to TRBJ2-7, with 7 bases aligning to TRBD1. The CDR3 length is 14 residues. CDR1 and CDR2 (germline): MNHEY, SVGEGT. Trimming removed 4 bases from V and 2 bases from J; junction bases left unmatched: 5. CDR3 amino acids: CASSSRQGAYEQYF. For the CDR3, the DNA is TGTGCCAGCAGTTCTCGACAGGGCGCCTACGAGCAGTACTTC.

This chain joins TRBV15 and TRBJ2-7; no clear D gene. This CDR3 has 15 residues. Germline V gives CDR1 LNHNV, CDR2 YYDKDF (reference sequence). Trimming took off 1 base at V and 1 base at J, with 11 bases between the two ends. CDR3 sequence reads: CATSRAVQKSYEQYF. The DNA for the CDR3 is TGTGCCACCAGCAGAGCTGTTCAGAAATCCTACGAGCAGTACTTC.

This clone came up once. J is TRBJ1-6 and V is TRBV10-2; D is ambiguous. This CDR3 contains 12 residues. Germline V gives CDR1 WSHSY, CDR2 SAAADI. With 3 bases removed from V and 8 bases from J, the gap between germline ends came to 5 bases. The CDR3 loop is CASSDRDSPLHF. Here the CDR3 DNA reads TGCGCCAGCAGTGACCGGGATTCACCCCTCCACTTT.

This CDR3 is CASSPPGQTSYNEQFF. The CDR3 nucleotides read TGTGCCAGCAGCCCTCCGGGACAGACATCCTACAATGAGCAGTTCTTC. The chain recombines TRBV27 with TRBJ2-1; TRBD1 matches 7 bases. CDR3 length equals 16 residues. V was clipped by 6 bases and J by 1 base; unmatched bases: 9. Germline lookup yields CDR1 MNHEY and CDR2 SMNVEV (reference sequence).

J is TRBJ2-5 and V is TRBV11-3, with 9 bases matching TRBD1. Germline assignment: CDR1 SGHNT and CDR2 YENEEA. The CDR3 runs 15 residues. Trimming took 5 bases from V and 3 from J; bases not matched to a gene: 7. CDR3 sequence (DNA): TGTGCCAGCAGCCCCTCCCGGACAGGGGAAGAGACCCAGTACTTC. Protein: CASSPSRTGEETQYF.

V gene TRBV11-2 combines with J gene TRBJ2-7, with 7 bases that match TRBD1. CDR3 length: 14 residues. Per germline, CDR1 SGHAT and CDR2 FQNNGV. Germline trimming cut 4 bases from V and 5 bases from J; bases unmatched to any gene: 8. The CDR3 region is CASSSTQGRHEQYF. DNA for the CDR3: TGTGCCAGCAGCTCTACACAGGGGCGCCACGAGCAGTACTTC.

Comments on this clone: Distinct nucleotide sequences in the sample also encode this CDR3. This rearrangement joins TRBV5-1 to TRBJ1-1; 8 bases match TRBD1. Per germline, CDR1 SGHRS and CDR2 YFSETQ. CDR3 size: 15 residues. V lost 2 bases and J lost 1; bases outside the gene matches: 4. CDR3: CASSFQGATNTEAFF. The DNA for the CDR3 is TGCGCCAGCAGCTTCCAGGGGGCGACGAACACTGAAGCTTTCTTT.

The chain recombines TRBV19 with TRBJ1-3, with TRBD1 matching over 7 bases. Germline lookup yields CDR1 LNHDA and CDR2 SQIVND (reference sequence). CDR3 length: 14 residues. After removal of 7 bases from V and 5 bases from J, the junction contained 8 bases not matched to a gene. The CDR3 is CASKETTGRNTIYF. The CDR3 DNA is TGTGCCAGTAAAGAAACGACAGGGAGAAACACCATATATTTT.

The chain has TRBV12-5 and TRBJ2-7; D remains unclear. The CDR3 is 14 amino acids. V was cut by 1 base and J by 2 bases, with 9 bases left in between. Looked up from germline, CDR1 is LGHNT and CDR2 is FRNRAP. The CDR3 bases are TGTGCTAGTGGTTTGGCCTTCCGGGCCTACGAGCAGTACTTC. Its translation: CASGLAFRAYEQYF.

The chain links TRBV20-1 to TRBJ2-5, with D possibly TRBD1 on 5 matching bases. Deletions cut 8 bases from V and 7 bases from J, with 14 bases between. Germline V CDR1 and CDR2: DFQATT, SNEGSKA (reference sequence). The CDR3 is made up of 11 amino acids. The CDR3 nucleotides read TGCAGTCCCAGCCTAGGGGTGACCCAGTACTTC. Encoded protein: CSPSLGVTQYF.

The V gene is TRBV29-1, the J gene TRBJ2-5; a possible D gene is TRBD1 (5 bases). Per the germline V gene, CDR1 is SQVTM and CDR2 is ANQGSEA. This CDR3 comprises 12 residues. Trimming shortened V by 6 bases and J by 4 bases, and 12 bases separated the two germline ends. This chain's CDR3 is CSVVERGETQYF. Here the CDR3 DNA reads TGCAGCGTGGTAGAAAGGGGAGAGACCCAGTACTTC.

This clone has only a few counts. The rearrangement joins TRBV7-9 to TRBJ1-1; no firm D call. The CDR3 extends over 15 amino acids. Germline assignment: CDR1 SEHNR and CDR2 FQNEAQ (reference sequence). The DNA for the CDR3 is TGTGCTTTTAGCGAGGTACGGGGTCTTGACACTGAAGCTTTCTTT. Its protein product is CAFSEVRGLDTEAFF. The variable domain in full, with the rest retrieved from reference TRBV7-9 and TRBJ1-1, is DTGVSQNPRHKITKRGQNVTFRCDPISEHNRLYWYRQTLGQGPEFLTYFQNEAQLEKSRLLSDRFSAERPKGSFSTLEIQRTEQGDSAMYLCAFSEVRGLDTEAFFGQGTRLTVV.

The chain carries TRBV9 and TRBJ1-5, with D uncertain. The V gene lost 2 bases and the J gene lost 2 bases, with 20 bases spanning the gap. CDR3 length equals 18 residues. CDR1 and CDR2 (germline): SGDLS, YYNGEE. CDR3 nucleotides: TGTGCCAGCAGCGTTGCAGTCGAGGGTAGGGTTGGCAATCAGCCCCAGCATTTT. Translated, it gives CASSVAVEGRVGNQPQHF.

This clone is a singleton in its sample. The chain combines TRBV27 with TRBJ2-2, with no clear D. From germline, CDR1 is MNHEY and CDR2 SMNVEV (reference sequence). V was shortened by 2 bases and J by 7 bases, with 8 bases between the two germline ends. This CDR3 spans 13 amino acids. The CDR3 DNA sequence: TGTGCCAGCAGTTTACCCCCTCGCGGGGAGCTGTTTTTT. Translating gives CASSLPPRGELFF.

The chain recombines TRBV4-1 with TRBJ1-3; maybe TRBD1 (6 bases). The V gene lost 3 bases and the J gene lost 7 bases, with 16 bases spanning the gap. This CDR3 is built from 15 residues. Germline CDR1 MGHRA, CDR2 YSYEKL. CDR3 coding DNA: TGCGCCAGCAGCCAGGGACCCGGACAGAGGAACACCATATATTTT. This sequence encodes CASSQGPGQRNTIYF.

The chain couples TRBV5-4 to TRBJ1-4; no clear D gene. CDR1 SGHNT and CDR2 YYREEE come from the germline V gene (reference sequence). V dropped 3 bases and J dropped 1 base, with 7 bases sitting between them. The CDR3 is made up of 14 amino acids. DNA of the CDR3: TGTGCCAGCAGCTCGTCGGGAACTAATGAAAAACTGTTTTTT. It yields the protein CASSSSGTNEKLFF.

The J gene is TRBJ1-3, the V gene TRBV7-2, with 8 nucleotides matching TRBD1. Trimming at V came to 5 bases and at J to 4 bases, leaving 10 bases not matched to a gene. CDR1 and CDR2 (germline): SGHTA, FQGNSA. The CDR3 is made up of 16 amino acids. The CDR3 loop is CASSPDRGRLGNTIYF. The CDR3 DNA reads TGTGCCAGCAGCCCTGACAGGGGTCGGCTCGGAAACACCATATATTTT.

The chain carries TRBV19 and TRBJ2-7, with TRBD2 as a possible D gene (6 bases). V lost 9 bases to trimming and J lost 2 bases, with 14 bases between them. CDR1 and CDR2 from the germline V gene are LNHDA and SQIVND (reference sequence). The CDR3 is 13 residues long. CDR3 bases: TGTGCCAGCGGGGGTGAGTCAGCCTACGAGCAGTACTTC. This gives the protein CASGGESAYEQYF.

V gene TRBV19 combines with J gene TRBJ1-5; D perhaps matches TRBD1 (6 bases). V dropped 7 bases and J dropped 2 bases, with 12 bases sitting between them. Germline V gene sequence: CDR1 LNHDA, CDR2 SQIVND (reference sequence). This CDR3 comprises 14 residues. The CDR3 sequence is CASISRGGNQPQHF. The CDR3 DNA reads as TGTGCCAGTATCTCCAGGGGCGGCAATCAGCCCCAGCATTTT.

This clone was seen once. The rearrangement joins TRBV19 to TRBJ2-7; 7 bases are shared with TRBD1. This CDR3 has 14 amino acids. Germline V gene data show CDR1 as LNHDA and CDR2 as SQIVND (reference sequence). J was trimmed by 2 bases and V by 3 bases; bases with no gene match: 4. The CDR3 nucleotides are TGTGCCAGTAGTATCAACAGGGGCCCCTACGAGCAGTACTTC. It specifies CASSINRGPYEQYF.

This rearrangement joins TRBV7-3 to TRBJ2-5, with 8 positions matching TRBD2. CDR1 and CDR2 (germline): SGHTA, FQGTGA. CDR3 length: 13 amino acids. The ends lost 5 bases at V and 5 bases at J; junction bases unmatched: 4. The CDR3 is CASSDRGGETQYF. CDR3 DNA sequence: TGTGCCAGCAGCGATCGCGGGGGGGAGACCCAGTACTTC. Full variable domain (rest looked up from reference TRBV7-3 and TRBJ2-5): GAGVSQTPSNKVTEKGKYVELRCDPISGHTALYWYRQSLGQGPEFLIYFQGTGAADDSGLPNDRFFAVRPEGSVSTLKIQRTERGDSAVYLCASSDRGGETQYFGPGTRLLVL.